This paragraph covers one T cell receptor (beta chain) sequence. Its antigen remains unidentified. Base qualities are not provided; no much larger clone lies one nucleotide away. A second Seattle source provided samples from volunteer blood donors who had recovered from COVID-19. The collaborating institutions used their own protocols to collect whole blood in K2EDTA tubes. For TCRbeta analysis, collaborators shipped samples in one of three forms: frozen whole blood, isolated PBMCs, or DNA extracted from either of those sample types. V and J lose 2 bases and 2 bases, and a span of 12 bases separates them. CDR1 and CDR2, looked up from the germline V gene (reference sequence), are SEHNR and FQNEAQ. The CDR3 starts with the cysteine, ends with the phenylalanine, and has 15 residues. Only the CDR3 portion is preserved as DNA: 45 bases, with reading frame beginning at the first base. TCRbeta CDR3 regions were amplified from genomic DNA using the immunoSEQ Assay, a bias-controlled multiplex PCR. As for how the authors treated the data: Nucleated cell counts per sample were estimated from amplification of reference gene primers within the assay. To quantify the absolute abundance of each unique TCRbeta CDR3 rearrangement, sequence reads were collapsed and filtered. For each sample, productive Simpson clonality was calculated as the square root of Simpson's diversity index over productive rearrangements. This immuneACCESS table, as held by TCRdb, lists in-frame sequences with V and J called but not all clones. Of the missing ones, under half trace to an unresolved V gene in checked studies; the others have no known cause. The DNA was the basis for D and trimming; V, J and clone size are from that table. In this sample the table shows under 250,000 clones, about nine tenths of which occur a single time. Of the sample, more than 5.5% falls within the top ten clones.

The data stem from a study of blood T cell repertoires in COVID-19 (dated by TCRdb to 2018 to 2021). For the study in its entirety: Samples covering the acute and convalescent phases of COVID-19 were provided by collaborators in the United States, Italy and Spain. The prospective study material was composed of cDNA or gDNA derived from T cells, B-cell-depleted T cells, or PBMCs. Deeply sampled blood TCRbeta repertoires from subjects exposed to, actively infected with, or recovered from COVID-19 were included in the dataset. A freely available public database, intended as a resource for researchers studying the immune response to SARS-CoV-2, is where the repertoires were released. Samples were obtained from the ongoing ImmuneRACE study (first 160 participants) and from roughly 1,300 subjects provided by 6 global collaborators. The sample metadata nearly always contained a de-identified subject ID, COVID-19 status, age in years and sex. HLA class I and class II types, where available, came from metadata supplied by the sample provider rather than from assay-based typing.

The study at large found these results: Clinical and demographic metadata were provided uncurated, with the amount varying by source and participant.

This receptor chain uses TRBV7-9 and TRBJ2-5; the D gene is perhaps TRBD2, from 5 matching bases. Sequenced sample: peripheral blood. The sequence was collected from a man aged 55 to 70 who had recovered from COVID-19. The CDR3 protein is CASSLMAREQETQYF. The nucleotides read TGTGCCAGCAGCTTAATGGCCCGGGAACAAGAGACCCAGTACTTC.